Listed below are T cell receptor beta chains from one sample, sequenced in a study of blood T cell repertoires in COVID-19. TCRdb keeps only in-frame clones here, not all; method: immunoSEQ multiplex PCR. The repertoire holds 150,000 or so clones, with about 87% as singletons. Sequenced material: peripheral blood. The receptor set was obtained from a man older than 75 with acute or convalescent COVID-19. Each CDR3 is given with its conserved first and last residue. The D gene is left open where the match is weak. Clone size is stated in some rows and not others, as once, few, many or a class when expanded.

D: TRBD1; V: TRBV27; J: TRBJ2-1; size: NA; CDR3: CASRNTGTGLGNEQFF; DNA: TGTGCCAGCAGAAATACCGGGACAGGGCTCGGCAATGAGCAGTTCTTC
D: TRBD1; V: TRBV28; J: TRBJ1-2; size: NA; CDR3: CASSKADRESYGYTF; DNA: TGTGCCAGCAGCAAAGCAGACAGGGAAAGCTATGGCTACACCTTC
D: NA; V: TRBV2; J: TRBJ2-2; size: NA; CDR3: CASSPGENGELFF; DNA: TGTGCCAGCAGTCCAGGGGAGAACGGGGAGCTGTTTTTT
D: NA; V: TRBV12-3/TRBV12-4; J: TRBJ2-6; size: once; CDR3: CANSRAGANVLTF; DNA: TGTGCCAACTCGCGGGCTGGGGCCAACGTCCTGACTTTC
D: NA; V: TRBV6-1; J: TRBJ2-6; size: NA; CDR3: CASSEAAAVFSGANVLTF; DNA: TGTGCCAGCAGTGAAGCGGCGGCAGTATTCTCTGGGGCCAACGTCCTGACTTTC
D: TRBD2; V: TRBV9; J: TRBJ2-1; size: NA; CDR3: CARGGGRTSEYNEQFF; DNA: TGCGCCCGCGGGGGGGGAAGGACTAGCGAATACAATGAGCAGTTCTTC
D: NA; V: TRBV5-1; J: TRBJ2-5; size: NA; CDR3: CASSLDMDSAGGETQYF; DNA: TGCGCCAGCAGCTTGGACATGGACAGCGCAGGTGGAGAGACCCAGTACTTC
D: TRBD2; V: TRBV19; J: TRBJ2-7; size: NA; CDR3: CASSIGGTSGPYEQYF; DNA: TGTGCCAGTAGTATTGGGGGGACTAGCGGACCCTACGAGCAGTACTTC
D: NA; V: TRBV13; J: TRBJ2-6; size: NA; CDR3: CASSLEGTGANVLTF; DNA: TGTGCCAGCAGCCTCGAGGGTACTGGGGCCAACGTCCTGACTTTC
D: TRBD1; V: TRBV9; J: TRBJ1-1; size: few; CDR3: CASSVGQGGTEAFF; DNA: TGTGCCAGCAGCGTTGGACAGGGTGGCACTGAAGCTTTCTTT
D: TRBD2; V: TRBV18; J: TRBJ2-3; size: once; CDR3: CASSPSVAGGLDTQYF; DNA: TGTGCCAGCTCACCTTCGGTAGCGGGAGGTTTGGATACGCAGTATTTT
D: TRBD1; V: TRBV6-5; J: TRBJ1-6; size: NA; CDR3: CASSWTGPSNSPLHF; DNA: TGTGCCAGCAGCTGGACAGGGCCTAGTAATTCACCCCTCCACTTT
D: NA; V: TRBV11-2; J: TRBJ2-7; size: NA; CDR3: CASSLGWTPVGLEQYF; DNA: TGTGCCAGCAGCTTAGGGTGGACCCCCGTGGGGCTCGAGCAGTACTTC
D: TRBD2; V: TRBV7-2; J: TRBJ2-1; size: NA; CDR3: CASSAWTSGRDNEQFF; DNA: TGTGCCAGCAGCGCCTGGACTAGCGGGAGGGACAATGAGCAGTTCTTC
D: NA; V: TRBV28; J: TRBJ1-6; size: NA; CDR3: CASSITGTSYNSPLHF; DNA: TGTGCCAGCAGTATTACAGGGACCTCCTATAATTCACCCCTCCACTTT
D: NA; V: TRBV18; J: TRBJ2-7; size: few; CDR3: CASSRQGLQGYEQYF; DNA: TGTGCCAGCTCCAGACAAGGTCTACAGGGCTACGAGCAGTACTTC
D: NA; V: TRBV2; J: TRBJ1-5; size: NA; CDR3: CASSPGPQGREPQHF; DNA: TGTGCCAGCAGCCCCGGCCCGCAGGGGAGGGAGCCCCAGCATTTT
D: NA; V: TRBV12-3/TRBV12-4; J: TRBJ2-1; size: NA; CDR3: CASRGGTYNEQFF; DNA: TGTGCCAGCAGAGGCGGGACCTACAATGAGCAGTTCTTC
D: NA; V: TRBV6-5; J: TRBJ1-5; size: once; CDR3: CASTVGGNQPQHF; DNA: TGTGCCAGCACCGTCGGGGGGAATCAGCCCCAGCATTTT
D: TRBD1; V: TRBV24-1; J: TRBJ2-7; size: NA; CDR3: CATSDPRTGGGYEQYF; DNA: TGTGCCACCAGTGATCCCCGAACAGGGGGCGGTTACGAGCAGTACTTC
D: NA; V: TRBV5-4; J: TRBJ2-3; size: NA; CDR3: CASSSTGTDTQYF; DNA: TGTGCCAGCAGCTCTACAGGCACAGATACGCAGTATTTT
D: TRBD2; V: TRBV4-2; J: TRBJ2-7; size: NA; CDR3: CASSQASSGGLGVYEQYF; DNA: TGTGCCAGCAGCCAAGCCTCTAGCGGGGGGCTGGGGGTCTACGAGCAGTACTTC
D: NA; V: TRBV28; J: TRBJ1-2; size: NA; CDR3: CASSLWEGYYTF; DNA: TGTGCCAGCAGTTTATGGGAGGGTTACTACACCTTC
D: NA; V: TRBV28; J: TRBJ1-4; size: few; CDR3: CASSRDEKLFF; DNA: TGTGCCAGCAGTCGGGATGAAAAACTGTTTTTT
D: TRBD1; V: TRBV7-9; J: TRBJ1-4; size: NA; CDR3: CASRDTDRATNEKLFF; DNA: TGTGCCAGCAGGGACACGGACAGGGCGACTAATGAAAAACTGTTTTTT
D: NA; V: TRBV24-1; J: TRBJ2-1; size: NA; CDR3: CATSDEFEQFF; DNA: TGTGCCACCAGTGATGAGTTTGAGCAGTTCTTC
D: TRBD1; V: TRBV6-5; J: TRBJ1-5; size: NA; CDR3: CASSSGTGNNQPQHF; DNA: TGTGCCAGCAGCTCCGGGACAGGGAACAATCAGCCCCAGCATTTT
D: TRBD1; V: TRBV19; J: TRBJ2-7; size: few; CDR3: CASSLPGQGTHEQYF; DNA: TGTGCCAGTAGCCTCCCGGGACAGGGCACCCACGAGCAGTACTTC
D: NA; V: TRBV5-1; J: TRBJ1-1; size: once; CDR3: CASRVPKDSPENTEAFF; DNA: TGCGCCAGCAGGGTGCCTAAGGACAGTCCCGAGAACACTGAAGCTTTCTTT
D: TRBD2; V: TRBV9; J: TRBJ2-1; size: few; CDR3: CASSVQGTRVQNEQFF; DNA: TGTGCCAGCAGCGTCCAAGGGACTAGAGTCCAGAATGAGCAGTTCTTC